This T cell receptor (beta chain) comes out of a study of vaccination and CD4 T cells after COVID-19. The V gene lost 3 bases and the J gene lost 7 bases, with 7 bases spanning the gap. This CDR3 comprises 11 residues. Germline CDR1 is SGHDN and CDR2 is FVKESK. Comment on this clonotype: Its specificity is not known.

Scientists ran DNA taken from cultured CD4+ T cells through the Oncomine TCR Beta short-read assay for sequencing. TCRdb recomputed calls from the PCR reads with MiXCR, one row per CDR3 protein. The sample contains 14,000 to 15,000 distinct CDR3 sequences, 50% to 55% of which appear only once. Treatment indicated: roughly nine-day PBMC culture with coronavirus spike peptide pools or control peptides (ViraFEST assay). This chain uses TRBV14 with TRBJ2-7; D remains ambiguous. Sequences were obtained from CD4+ T cells from blood, cultured in vitro. This receptor was identified in a human donor who had recovered from COVID-19. The CDR3 sequence is CASSHSGEQYF. The CDR3 nucleotides read TGTGCCAGCAGCCATTCCGGAGAGCAGTACTTC.